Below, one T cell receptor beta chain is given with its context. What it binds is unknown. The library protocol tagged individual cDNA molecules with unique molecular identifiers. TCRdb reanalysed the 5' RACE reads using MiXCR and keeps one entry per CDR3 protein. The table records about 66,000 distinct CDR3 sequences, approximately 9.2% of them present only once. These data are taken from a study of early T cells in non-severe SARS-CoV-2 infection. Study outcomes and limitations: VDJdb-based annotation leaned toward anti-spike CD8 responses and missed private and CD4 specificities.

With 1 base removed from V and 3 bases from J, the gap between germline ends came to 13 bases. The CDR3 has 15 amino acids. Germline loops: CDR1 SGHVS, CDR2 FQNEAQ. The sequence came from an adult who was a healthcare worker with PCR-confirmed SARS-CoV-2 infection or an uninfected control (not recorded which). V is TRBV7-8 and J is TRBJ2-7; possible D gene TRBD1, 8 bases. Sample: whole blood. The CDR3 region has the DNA TGTGCCAGCAGCTTAGTTACAGGGGGGGTCTACGAGCAGTACTTC. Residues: CASSLVTGGVYEQYF.